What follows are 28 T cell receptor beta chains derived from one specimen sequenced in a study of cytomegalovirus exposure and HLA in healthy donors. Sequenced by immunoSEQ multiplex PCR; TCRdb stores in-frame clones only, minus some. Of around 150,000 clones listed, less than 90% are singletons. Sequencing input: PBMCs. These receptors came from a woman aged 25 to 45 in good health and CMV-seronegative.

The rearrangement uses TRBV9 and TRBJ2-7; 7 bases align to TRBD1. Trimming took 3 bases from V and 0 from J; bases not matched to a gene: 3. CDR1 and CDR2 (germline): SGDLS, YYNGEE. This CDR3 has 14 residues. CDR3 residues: CASSGRDSSYEQYF. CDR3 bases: TGTGCCAGCAGCGGACGGGACAGCTCCTACGAGCAGTACTTC.

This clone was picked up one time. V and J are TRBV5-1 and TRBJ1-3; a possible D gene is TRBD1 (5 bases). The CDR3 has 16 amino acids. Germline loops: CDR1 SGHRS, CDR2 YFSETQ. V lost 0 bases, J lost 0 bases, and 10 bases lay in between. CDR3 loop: CASSLGDRNSGNTIYF. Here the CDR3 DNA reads TGCGCCAGCAGCTTGGGGGACCGGAACTCTGGAAACACCATATATTTT.

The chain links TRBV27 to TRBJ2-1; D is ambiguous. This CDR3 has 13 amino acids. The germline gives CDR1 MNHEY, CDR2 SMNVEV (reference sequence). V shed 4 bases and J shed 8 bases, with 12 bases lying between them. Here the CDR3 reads CASSSNPSHEQFF. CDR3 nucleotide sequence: TGTGCCAGCAGTTCCAACCCCTCCCATGAGCAGTTCTTC.

CDR3 region: CASSLGQTSGANVLTF. DNA of the CDR3: TGTGCCAGCAGTTTGGGACAGACGTCTGGGGCCAACGTCCTGACTTTC. V is TRBV6-6 and J is TRBJ2-6; 7 bases fit TRBD1. The length of the CDR3 is 16 residues. Germline V gene sequence: CDR1 MNHNY, CDR2 SVGAGI (reference sequence). V trimming: 4 bases; J trimming: 1 base; junction bases outside the gene matches: 4.

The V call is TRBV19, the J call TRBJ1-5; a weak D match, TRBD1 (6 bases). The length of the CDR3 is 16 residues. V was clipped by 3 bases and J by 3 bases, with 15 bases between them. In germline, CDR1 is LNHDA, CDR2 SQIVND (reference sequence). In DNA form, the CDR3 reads TGTGCCAGTAGTATGGAAGGCAGGGGAGACAATCAGCCCCAGCATTTT. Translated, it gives CASSMEGRGDNQPQHF.

CDR3 coding DNA: TGTGCCAGCAGTTATGGGTCAGGGGGCATAGGAAACATTCAGTACTTC. As protein: CASSYGSGGIGNIQYF. The genes are TRBV6-5 and TRBJ2-4, with TRBD1 matching over 8 bases. Trimming cost V 3 bases and J 6 bases; bases outside gene matches: 10. Germline CDR1 MNHEY, CDR2 SVGAGI. The CDR3 is made up of 16 amino acids.

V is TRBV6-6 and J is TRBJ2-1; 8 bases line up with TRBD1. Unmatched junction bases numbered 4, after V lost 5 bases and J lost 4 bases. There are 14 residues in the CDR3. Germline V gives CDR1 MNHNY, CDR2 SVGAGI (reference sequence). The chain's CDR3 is CASSTGQDYNEQFF. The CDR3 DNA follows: TGTGCCAGCAGTACGGGACAGGATTACAATGAGCAGTTCTTC.

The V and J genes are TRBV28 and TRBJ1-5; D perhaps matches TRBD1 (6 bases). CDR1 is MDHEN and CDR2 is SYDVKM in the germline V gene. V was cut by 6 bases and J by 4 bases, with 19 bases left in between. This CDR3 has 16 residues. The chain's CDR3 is CASRNGGAEVNQPQHF. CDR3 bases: TGTGCCAGCAGAAATGGGGGGGCAGAGGTAAATCAGCCCCAGCATTTT.

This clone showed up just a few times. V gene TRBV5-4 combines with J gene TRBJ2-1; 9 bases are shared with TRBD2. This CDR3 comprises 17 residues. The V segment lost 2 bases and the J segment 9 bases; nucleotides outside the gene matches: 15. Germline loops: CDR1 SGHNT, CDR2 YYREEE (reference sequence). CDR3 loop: CASSFFSGTSKLLEQFF. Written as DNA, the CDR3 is TGTGCCAGCAGCTTTTTCTCCGGGACTAGCAAGCTCCTTGAGCAGTTCTTC. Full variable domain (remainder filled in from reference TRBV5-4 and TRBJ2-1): ETGVTQSPTHLIKTRGQQVTLRCSSQSGHNTVSWYQQALGQGPQFIFQYYREEENGRGNFPPRFSGLQFPNYSSELNVNALELDDSALYLCASSFFSGTSKLLEQFFGPGTRLTVL.

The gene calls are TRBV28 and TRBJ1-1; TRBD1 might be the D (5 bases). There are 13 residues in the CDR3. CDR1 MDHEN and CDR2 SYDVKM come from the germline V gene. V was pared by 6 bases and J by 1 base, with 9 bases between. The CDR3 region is CASRDTPNTEAFF. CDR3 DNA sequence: TGTGCCAGCAGGGACACGCCGAACACTGAAGCTTTCTTT.

The DNA for the CDR3 is TGTGCCAGCAGCTTGGGAGGGGCTAGCGGGAGGACAGATACGCAGTATTTT. Encoded protein: CASSLGGASGRTDTQYF. The chain couples TRBV5-4 to TRBJ2-3; 11 nucleotides line up with TRBD2. Trimming cost V 0 bases and J 3 bases; bases outside gene matches: 6. Germline V lookup: CDR1 SGHNT, CDR2 YYREEE (reference sequence). The CDR3 spans 17 residues.

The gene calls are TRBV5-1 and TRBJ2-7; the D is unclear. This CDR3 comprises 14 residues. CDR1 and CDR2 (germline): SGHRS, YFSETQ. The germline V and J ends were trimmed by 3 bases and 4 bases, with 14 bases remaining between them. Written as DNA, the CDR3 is TGCGCCAGCAGCTCCTCTTTGGGGATGTACGAGCAGTACTTC. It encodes CASSSSLGMYEQYF.

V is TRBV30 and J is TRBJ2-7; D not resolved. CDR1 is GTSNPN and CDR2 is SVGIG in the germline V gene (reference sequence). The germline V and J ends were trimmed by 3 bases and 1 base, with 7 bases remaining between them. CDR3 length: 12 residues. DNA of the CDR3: TGTGCCTGGAGCGGCCTATCCTACGAGCAGTACTTC. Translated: CAWSGLSYEQYF.

The CDR3: CASSQWRSNSPLHF. As DNA, the CDR3 is TGCGCCAGCAGCCAATGGCGGAGTAATTCACCCCTCCACTTT. This sequence joins TRBV4-3 and TRBJ1-6; D unclear. CDR1 is LGHNA and CDR2 is YSLEER in the germline V gene. Between the trimmed V and J ends, which lost 2 bases and 6 bases, there was a span of 8 bases. The CDR3 runs to 14 residues.

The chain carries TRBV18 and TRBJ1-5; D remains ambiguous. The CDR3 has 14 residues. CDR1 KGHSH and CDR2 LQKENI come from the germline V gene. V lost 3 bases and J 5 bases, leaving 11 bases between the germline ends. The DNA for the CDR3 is TGTGCCAGCTCACCTGAGGGTTCGTATCAGCCCCAGCATTTT. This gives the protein CASSPEGSYQPQHF.

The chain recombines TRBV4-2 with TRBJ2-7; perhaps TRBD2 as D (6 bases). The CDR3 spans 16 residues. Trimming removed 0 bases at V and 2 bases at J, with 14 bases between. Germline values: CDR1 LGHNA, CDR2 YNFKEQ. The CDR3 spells CASSQDLLAQTYEQYF. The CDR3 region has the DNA TGTGCCAGCAGCCAAGATTTACTAGCCCAGACCTACGAGCAGTACTTC.

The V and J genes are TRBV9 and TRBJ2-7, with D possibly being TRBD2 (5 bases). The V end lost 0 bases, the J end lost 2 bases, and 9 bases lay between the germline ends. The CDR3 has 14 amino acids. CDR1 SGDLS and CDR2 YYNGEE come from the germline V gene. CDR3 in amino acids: CASSVGDYTYEQYF. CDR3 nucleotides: TGTGCCAGCAGCGTAGGAGACTACACCTACGAGCAGTACTTC.

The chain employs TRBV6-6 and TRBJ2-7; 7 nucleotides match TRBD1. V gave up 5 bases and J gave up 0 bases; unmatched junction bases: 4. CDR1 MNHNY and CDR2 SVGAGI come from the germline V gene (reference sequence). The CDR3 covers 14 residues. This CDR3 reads CASSAQGDSYEQYF. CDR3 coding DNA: TGTGCCAGCAGTGCCCAGGGGGACTCCTACGAGCAGTACTTC.

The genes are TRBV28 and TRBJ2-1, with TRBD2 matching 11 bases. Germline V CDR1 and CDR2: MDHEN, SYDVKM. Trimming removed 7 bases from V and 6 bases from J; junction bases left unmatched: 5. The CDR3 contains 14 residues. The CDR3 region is CASIAGGPVNEQFF. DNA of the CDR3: TGTGCCAGCATAGCGGGAGGGCCGGTCAATGAGCAGTTCTTC.

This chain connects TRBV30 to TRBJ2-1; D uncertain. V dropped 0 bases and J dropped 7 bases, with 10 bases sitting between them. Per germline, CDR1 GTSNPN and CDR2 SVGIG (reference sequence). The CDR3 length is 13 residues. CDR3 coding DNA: TGTGCCTGGAGTGTAGGTAGTGGGAATGAGCAGTTCTTC. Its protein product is CAWSVGSGNEQFF.

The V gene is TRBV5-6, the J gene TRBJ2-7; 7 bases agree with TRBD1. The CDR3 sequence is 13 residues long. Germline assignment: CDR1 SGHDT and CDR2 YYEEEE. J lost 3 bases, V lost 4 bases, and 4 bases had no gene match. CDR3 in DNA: TGTGCCAGCAGCCAAGGGACAGACTACGAGCAGTACTTC. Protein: CASSQGTDYEQYF.

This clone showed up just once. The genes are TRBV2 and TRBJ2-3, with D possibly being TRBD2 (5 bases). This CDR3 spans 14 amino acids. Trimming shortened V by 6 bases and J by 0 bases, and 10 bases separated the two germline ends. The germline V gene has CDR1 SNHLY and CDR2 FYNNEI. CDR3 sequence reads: CASRLATSTDTQYF. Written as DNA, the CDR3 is TGTGCCAGCAGGTTAGCGACTAGCACAGATACGCAGTATTTT.

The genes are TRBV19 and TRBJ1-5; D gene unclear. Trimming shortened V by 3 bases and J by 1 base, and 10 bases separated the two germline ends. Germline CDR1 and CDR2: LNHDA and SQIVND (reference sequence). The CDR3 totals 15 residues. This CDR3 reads CASSMYQRSNQPQHF. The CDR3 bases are TGTGCCAGTAGTATGTATCAAAGAAGCAATCAGCCCCAGCATTTT.

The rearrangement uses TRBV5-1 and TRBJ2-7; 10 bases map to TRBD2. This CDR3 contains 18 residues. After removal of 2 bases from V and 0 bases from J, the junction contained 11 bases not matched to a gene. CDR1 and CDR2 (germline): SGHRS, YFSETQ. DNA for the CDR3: TGCGCCAGCAGCTTCGGACTAGCGGCCGGCCGTAGCTCCTACGAGCAGTACTTC. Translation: CASSFGLAAGRSSYEQYF.

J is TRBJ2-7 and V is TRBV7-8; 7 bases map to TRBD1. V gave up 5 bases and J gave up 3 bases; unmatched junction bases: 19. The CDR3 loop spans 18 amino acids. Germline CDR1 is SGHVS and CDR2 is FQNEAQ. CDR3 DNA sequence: TGTGCCAGCAGCCCCAGAAGAACAGACAGGGAAAAGGTCTACGAGCAGTACTTC. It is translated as CASSPRRTDREKVYEQYF.

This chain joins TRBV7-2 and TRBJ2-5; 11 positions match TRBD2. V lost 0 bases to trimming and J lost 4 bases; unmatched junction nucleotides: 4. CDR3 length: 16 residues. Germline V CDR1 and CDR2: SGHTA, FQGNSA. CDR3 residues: CASSLASGRESETQYF. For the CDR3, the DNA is TGTGCCAGCAGCTTAGCTAGCGGGAGGGAATCAGAGACCCAGTACTTC.

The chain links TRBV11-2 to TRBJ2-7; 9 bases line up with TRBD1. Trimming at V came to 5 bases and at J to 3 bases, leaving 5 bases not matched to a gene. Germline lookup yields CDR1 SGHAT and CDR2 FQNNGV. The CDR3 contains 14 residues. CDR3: CASSAGTGYYEQYF. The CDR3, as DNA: TGTGCCAGCAGCGCCGGGACAGGGTACTACGAGCAGTACTTC.

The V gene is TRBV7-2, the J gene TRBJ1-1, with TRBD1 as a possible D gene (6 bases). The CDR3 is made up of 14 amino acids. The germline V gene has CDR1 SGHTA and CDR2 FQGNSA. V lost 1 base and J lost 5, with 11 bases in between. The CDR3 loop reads CASSLDRVATEAFF. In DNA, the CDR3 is TGTGCCAGCAGCTTAGACAGGGTGGCGACTGAAGCTTTCTTT.